The 16 T cell receptor beta chains presented below share a single source sample, sequenced in a study of blood T cell repertoires in COVID-19. The table came from immunoSEQ multiplex PCR; TCRdb's copy has only in-frame clones and leaves some out. This repertoire shows about 670,000 clones, approximately 90% found once; its top ten account for over 0.2%. The specimen sequenced was peripheral blood. The receptors shown here come from a young woman with acute or convalescent COVID-19.

The J gene is TRBJ2-5, the V gene TRBV4-1, with 7 bases matching TRBD1. The ends lost 4 bases at V and 1 base at J; junction bases unmatched: 12. In germline, CDR1 is MGHRA, CDR2 YSYEKL. The CDR3 runs to 17 residues. The DNA of the CDR3 is TGCGCCAGCAGCCGAATGCCCCGGGACAGTCGCCAAGAGACCCAGTACTTC. This translates into CASSRMPRDSRQETQYF.

The chain combines TRBV6-1 with TRBJ1-2; 8 bases are shared with TRBD1. V gave up 3 bases and J gave up 2 bases; unmatched junction bases: 11. The CDR3 spans 17 residues. Germline V gives CDR1 MNHNS, CDR2 SASEGT. The CDR3 protein is CASSDHTPRGLNYGYTF. CDR3 DNA: TGTGCCAGCAGTGACCACACCCCCAGGGGGCTGAACTATGGCTACACCTTC.

The rearrangement links TRBV15 to TRBJ2-7; D gene ambiguous. This CDR3 has 12 amino acids. V lost 2 bases and J lost 7, with 9 bases in between. CDR1 and CDR2 from the germline V gene are LNHNV and YYDKDF (reference sequence). The CDR3 here is CATSRSQLEQYF. The DNA of the CDR3 is TGTGCCACCAGCAGATCCCAACTGGAGCAGTACTTC.

The J gene is TRBJ1-6, the V gene TRBV2; a possible D gene is TRBD1 (6 bases). This CDR3 has 16 residues. Trimming cost V 3 bases and J 3 bases, with 12 bases left between them. Germline V gene data show CDR1 as SNHLY and CDR2 as FYNNEI. The CDR3 DNA sequence: TGTGCCAGCAGTGAGACGGACAGCTACTATAATTCACCCCTCCACTTT. Encoded protein: CASSETDSYYNSPLHF.

The chain carries TRBV28 and TRBJ1-1; 10 bases align to TRBD1. V was clipped by 3 bases and J by 11 bases; unmatched bases: 3. Germline CDR1 is MDHEN and CDR2 is SYDVKM. The CDR3 runs to 12 residues. CDR3 DNA sequence: TGTGCCAGCAGTTTCTCGGACAGGGGGGCTTTCTTT. Protein sequence: CASSFSDRGAFF.

This chain connects TRBV28 to TRBJ1-4, with unresolved D. The germline gives CDR1 MDHEN, CDR2 SYDVKM. Trimming took off 7 bases at V and 5 bases at J, with 11 bases between the two ends. This CDR3 has 13 amino acids. In nucleotides, the CDR3 is TGTGCCAGCAAACGACTAGGAAATGAAAAACTGTTTTTT. This sequence encodes CASKRLGNEKLFF. The variable domain in full, with the rest retrieved from reference TRBV28 and TRBJ1-4, is DVKVTQSSRYLVKRTGEKVFLECVQDMDHENMFWYRQDPGLGLRLIYFSYDVKMKEKGDIPEGYSVSREKKERFSLILESASTNQTSMYLCASKRLGNEKLFFGSGTQLSVL.

The V gene is TRBV27, the J gene TRBJ1-6; 10 nucleotides agree with TRBD1. The CDR3 loop spans 14 amino acids. J was trimmed by 10 bases and V by 7 bases; bases with no gene match: 7. CDR1 is MNHEY and CDR2 is SMNVEV in the germline V gene (reference sequence). The CDR3 nucleotides are TGTGCCAGCACTTCGCCGGGACAGGGGTCACCCCTCCACTTT. Translation: CASTSPGQGSPLHF.

The chain is built from TRBV6-5 and TRBJ2-3, with D possibly being TRBD2 (5 bases). The CDR3 spans 11 residues. Germline V gives CDR1 MNHEY, CDR2 SVGAGI. Trimming left V 9 bases short and J 11 bases short, with 15 bases between. CDR3: CASREFWGQYF. The CDR3 region has the DNA TGTGCCAGTCGGGAATTCTGGGGGCAGTATTTT.

The V call is TRBV19, the J call TRBJ2-7, with TRBD2 as a possible D gene (5 bases). Trimming removed 5 bases from V and 0 bases from J, with 17 bases in between. This CDR3 comprises 16 residues. Per the germline V gene, CDR1 is LNHDA and CDR2 is SQIVND (reference sequence). The CDR3 reads CASSPSRASNSYEQYF. The CDR3 DNA follows: TGTGCCAGTAGTCCGAGTAGGGCTAGCAACTCCTACGAGCAGTACTTC.

This sequence joins TRBV2 and TRBJ1-2; 8 positions match TRBD1. V lost 6 bases, J lost 0 bases, and 6 bases stayed unmatched. The CDR3 spans 15 residues. Germline V gene sequence: CDR1 SNHLY, CDR2 FYNNEI. The CDR3 DNA reads as TGTGCCAGCAGAGGACAGGGAGTAGCTAACTATGGCTACACCTTC. Translating it yields CASRGQGVANYGYTF.

The chain links TRBV6-5 to TRBJ1-5, with unresolved D. With 6 bases removed from V and 2 bases from J, the gap between germline ends came to 14 bases. CDR1 and CDR2 from the germline V gene are MNHEY and SVGAGI. The CDR3 runs 15 residues. CDR3 amino acids: CASRNKTRRNQPQHF. The CDR3 bases are TGTGCCAGCAGGAATAAGACACGTCGCAATCAGCCCCAGCATTTT.

The genes are TRBV5-8 and TRBJ2-3, with 9 bases that match TRBD1. This CDR3 spans 18 amino acids. From germline, CDR1 is SGHTS and CDR2 YDEGEE. V lost 4 bases and J lost 1; bases outside the gene matches: 13. CDR3 DNA sequence: TGTGCCAGCAGCCCGGGACAGGGTTATGGGGGCCGCACAGATACGCAGTATTTT. This translates into CASSPGQGYGGRTDTQYF. The variable domain in full, completed from reference TRBV5-8 and TRBJ2-3, reads EAGVTQSPTHLIKTRGQQATLRCSPISGHTSVYWYQQALGLGLQFLLWYDEGEERNRGNFPPRFSGRQFPNYSSELNVNALELEDSALYLCASSPGQGYGGRTDTQYFGPGTRLTVL.

The chain is built from TRBV27 and TRBJ1-1; maybe TRBD1 (6 bases). V was pared by 5 bases and J by 6 bases, with 22 bases between. This CDR3 comprises 16 residues. Germline V lookup: CDR1 MNHEY, CDR2 SMNVEV (reference sequence). The CDR3 DNA reads as TGTGCCAGCAGTCCGTTATTAACAGGGCATGTGGCTGAAGCTTTCTTT. Its protein product is CASSPLLTGHVAEAFF.

The chain is built from TRBV5-1 and TRBJ2-1, with TRBD2 matching over 7 bases. The CDR3 is 15 residues long. V was pared by 3 bases and J by 2 bases, with 5 bases of the junction left unmatched. Germline V gene lookup returns CDR1 SGHRS and CDR2 YFSETQ. The CDR3 DNA follows: TGCGCCAGCAGCTCGGGACTACCCACCTACAATGAGCAGTTCTTC. Its translation: CASSSGLPTYNEQFF.

The rearrangement joins TRBV9 to TRBJ2-7; D may be TRBD1 (6 bases). CDR3 length: 14 residues. Germline V gives CDR1 SGDLS, CDR2 YYNGEE. V gave up 4 bases and J gave up 1 base, with 12 bases separating them. As DNA, the CDR3 is TGTGCCAGCAGCCGTACAGGGTGGTCCTACGAGCAGTACTTC. Protein product: CASSRTGWSYEQYF.

The chain links TRBV30 to TRBJ2-1; 7 bases match TRBD1. The germline gives CDR1 GTSNPN, CDR2 SVGIG (reference sequence). With 4 bases clipped from V and 11 bases from J, the junction kept 5 bases outside the gene matches. The CDR3 runs to 11 residues. The CDR3 spells CAWNPGQKQFF. In DNA, the CDR3 is TGTGCCTGGAATCCGGGACAGAAGCAGTTCTTC.